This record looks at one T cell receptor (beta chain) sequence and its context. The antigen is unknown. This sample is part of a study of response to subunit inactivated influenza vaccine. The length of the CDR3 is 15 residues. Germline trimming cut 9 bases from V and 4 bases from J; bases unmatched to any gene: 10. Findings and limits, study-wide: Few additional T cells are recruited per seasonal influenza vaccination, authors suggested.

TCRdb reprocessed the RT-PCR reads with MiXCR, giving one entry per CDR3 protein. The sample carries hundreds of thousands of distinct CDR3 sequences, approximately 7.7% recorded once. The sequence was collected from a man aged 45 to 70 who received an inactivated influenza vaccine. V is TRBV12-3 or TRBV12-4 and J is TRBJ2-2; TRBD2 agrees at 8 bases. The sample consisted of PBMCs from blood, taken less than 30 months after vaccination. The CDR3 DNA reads TGTGCCAGTTTGAAGGGACTAGTTAGCACCGGGGAGCTGTTTTTT. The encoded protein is CASLKGLVSTGELFF.